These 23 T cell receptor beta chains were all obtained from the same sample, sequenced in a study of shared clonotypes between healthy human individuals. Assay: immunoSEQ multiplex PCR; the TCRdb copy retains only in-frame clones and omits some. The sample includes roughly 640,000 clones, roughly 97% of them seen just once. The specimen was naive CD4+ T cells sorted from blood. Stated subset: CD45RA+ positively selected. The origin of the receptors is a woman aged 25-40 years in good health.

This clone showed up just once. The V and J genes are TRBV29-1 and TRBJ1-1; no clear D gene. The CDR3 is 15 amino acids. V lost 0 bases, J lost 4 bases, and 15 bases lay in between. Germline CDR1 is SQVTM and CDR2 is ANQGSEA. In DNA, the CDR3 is TGCAGCGTTGAAGATAGTGGTAGGGTCGGCACTGAAGCTTTCTTT. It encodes CSVEDSGRVGTEAFF.

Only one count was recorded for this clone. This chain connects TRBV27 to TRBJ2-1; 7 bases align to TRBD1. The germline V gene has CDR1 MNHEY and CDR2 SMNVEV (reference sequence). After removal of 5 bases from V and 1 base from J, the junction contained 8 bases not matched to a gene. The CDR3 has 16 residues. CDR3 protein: CASSPSGTESYNEQFF. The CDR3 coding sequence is TGTGCCAGCAGTCCTAGTGGGACAGAGTCCTACAATGAGCAGTTCTTC.

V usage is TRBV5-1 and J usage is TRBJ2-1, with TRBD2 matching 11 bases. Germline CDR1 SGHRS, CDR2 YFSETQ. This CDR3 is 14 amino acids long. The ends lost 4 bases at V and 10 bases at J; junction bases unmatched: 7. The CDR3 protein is CASSTIAGGQEQFF. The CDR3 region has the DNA TGCGCCAGCAGCACCATAGCGGGAGGGCAGGAGCAGTTCTTC.

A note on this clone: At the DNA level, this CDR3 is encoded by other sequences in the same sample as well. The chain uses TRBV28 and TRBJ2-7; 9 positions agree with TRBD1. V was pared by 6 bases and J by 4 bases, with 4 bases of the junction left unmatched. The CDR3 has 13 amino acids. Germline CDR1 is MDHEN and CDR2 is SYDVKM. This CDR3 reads CASRSGQGYEQYF. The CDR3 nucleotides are TGTGCCAGCAGGTCGGGACAGGGATACGAGCAGTACTTC.

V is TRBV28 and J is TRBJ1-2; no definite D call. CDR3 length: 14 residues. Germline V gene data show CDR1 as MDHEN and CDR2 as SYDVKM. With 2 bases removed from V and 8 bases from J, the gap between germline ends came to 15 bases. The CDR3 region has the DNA TGTGCCAGCAGTTTAGTGGGTCGTCCGGGGGGCTACACCTTC. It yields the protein CASSLVGRPGGYTF.

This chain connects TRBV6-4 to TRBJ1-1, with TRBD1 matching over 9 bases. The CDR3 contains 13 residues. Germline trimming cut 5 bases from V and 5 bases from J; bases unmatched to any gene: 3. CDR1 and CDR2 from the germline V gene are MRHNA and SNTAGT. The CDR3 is CASSRTGETEAFF. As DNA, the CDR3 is TGTGCCAGCAGTAGGACAGGGGAAACTGAAGCTTTCTTT.

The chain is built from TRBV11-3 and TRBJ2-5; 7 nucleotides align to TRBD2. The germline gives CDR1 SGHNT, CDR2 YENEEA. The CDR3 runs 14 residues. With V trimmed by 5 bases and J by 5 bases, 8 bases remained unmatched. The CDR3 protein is CASSPGGSGETQYF. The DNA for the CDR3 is TGTGCCAGCAGCCCGGGGGGTAGCGGGGAGACCCAGTACTTC.

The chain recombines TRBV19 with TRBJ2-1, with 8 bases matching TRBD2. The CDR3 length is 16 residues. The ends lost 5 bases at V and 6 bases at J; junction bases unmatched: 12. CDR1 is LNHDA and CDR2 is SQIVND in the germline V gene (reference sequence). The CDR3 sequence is CASSLRSGSAFNEQFF. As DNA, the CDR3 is TGTGCCAGTAGTTTAAGGAGCGGGAGCGCTTTCAATGAGCAGTTCTTC.

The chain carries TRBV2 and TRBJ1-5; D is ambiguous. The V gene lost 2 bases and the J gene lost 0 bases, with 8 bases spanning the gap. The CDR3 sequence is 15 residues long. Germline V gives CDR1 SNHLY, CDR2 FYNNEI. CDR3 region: CASSEIGTSNQPQHF. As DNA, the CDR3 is TGTGCCAGCAGTGAAATAGGCACTAGCAATCAGCCCCAGCATTTT.

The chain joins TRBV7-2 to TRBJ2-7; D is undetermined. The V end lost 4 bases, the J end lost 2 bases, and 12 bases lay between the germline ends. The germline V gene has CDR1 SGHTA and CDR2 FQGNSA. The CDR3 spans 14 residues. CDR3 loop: CASSSKGSTYEQYF. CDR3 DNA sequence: TGTGCCAGCAGCTCCAAGGGATCTACCTACGAGCAGTACTTC.

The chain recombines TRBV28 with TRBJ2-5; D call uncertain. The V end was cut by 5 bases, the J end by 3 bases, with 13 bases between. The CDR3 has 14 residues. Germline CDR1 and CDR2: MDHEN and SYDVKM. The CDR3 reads CASSGPGTEETQYF. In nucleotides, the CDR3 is TGTGCCAGCAGTGGGCCGGGCACTGAAGAGACCCAGTACTTC. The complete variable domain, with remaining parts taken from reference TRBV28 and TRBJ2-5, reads DVKVTQSSRYLVKRTGEKVFLECVQDMDHENMFWYRQDPGLGLRLIYFSYDVKMKEKGDIPEGYSVSREKKERFSLILESASTNQTSMYLCASSGPGTEETQYFGPGTRLLVL.

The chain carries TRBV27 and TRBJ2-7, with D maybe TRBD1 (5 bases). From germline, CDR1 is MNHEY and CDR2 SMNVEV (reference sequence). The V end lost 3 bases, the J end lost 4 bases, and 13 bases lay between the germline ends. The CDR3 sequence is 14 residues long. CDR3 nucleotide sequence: TGTGCCAGCAGTTTGGCAGGGATGGTTTACGAGCAGTACTTC. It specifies CASSLAGMVYEQYF.

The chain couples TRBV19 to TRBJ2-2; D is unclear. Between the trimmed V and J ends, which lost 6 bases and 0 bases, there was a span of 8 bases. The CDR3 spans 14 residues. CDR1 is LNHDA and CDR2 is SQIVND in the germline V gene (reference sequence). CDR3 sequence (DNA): TGTGCCAGTAGCCCTGGGGCGAACACCGGGGAGCTGTTTTTT. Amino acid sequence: CASSPGANTGELFF.

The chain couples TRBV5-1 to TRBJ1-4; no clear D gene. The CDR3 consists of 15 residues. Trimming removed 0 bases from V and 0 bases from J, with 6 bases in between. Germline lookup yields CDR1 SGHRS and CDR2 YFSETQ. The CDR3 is CASSLAAATNEKLFF. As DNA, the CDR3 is TGCGCCAGCAGCTTGGCGGCAGCAACTAATGAAAAACTGTTTTTT.

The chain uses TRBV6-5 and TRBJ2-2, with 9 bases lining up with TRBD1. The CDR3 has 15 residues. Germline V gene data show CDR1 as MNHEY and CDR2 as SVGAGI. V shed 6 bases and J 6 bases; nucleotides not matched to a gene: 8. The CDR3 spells CASSPDRGTAGELFF. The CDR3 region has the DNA TGTGCCAGCAGCCCCGACAGGGGGACGGCCGGGGAGCTGTTTTTT.

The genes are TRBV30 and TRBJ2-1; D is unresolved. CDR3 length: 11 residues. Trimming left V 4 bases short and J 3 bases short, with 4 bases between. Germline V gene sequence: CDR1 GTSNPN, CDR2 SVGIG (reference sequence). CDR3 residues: CAWNGYNEQFF. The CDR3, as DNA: TGTGCCTGGAATGGCTACAATGAGCAGTTCTTC.

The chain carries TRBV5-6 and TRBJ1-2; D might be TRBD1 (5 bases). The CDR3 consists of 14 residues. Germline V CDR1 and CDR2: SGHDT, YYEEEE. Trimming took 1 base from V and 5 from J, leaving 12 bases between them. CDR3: CASSLQGLGYGYTF. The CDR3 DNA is TGTGCCAGCAGCTTGCAGGGCTTGGGTTATGGCTACACCTTC.

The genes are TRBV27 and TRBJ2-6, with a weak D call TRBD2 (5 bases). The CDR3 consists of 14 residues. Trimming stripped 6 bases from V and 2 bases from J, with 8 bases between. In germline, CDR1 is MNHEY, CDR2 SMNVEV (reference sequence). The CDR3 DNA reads TGTGCCAGCAGATCCGGGACTGGGGCCAACGTCCTGACTTTC. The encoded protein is CASRSGTGANVLTF. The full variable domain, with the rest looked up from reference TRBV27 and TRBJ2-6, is EAQVTQNPRYLITVTGKKLTVTCSQNMNHEYMSWYRQDPGLGLRQIYYSMNVEVTDKGDVPEGYKVSRKEKRNFPLILESPSPNQTSLYFCASRSGTGANVLTFGAGSRLTVL.

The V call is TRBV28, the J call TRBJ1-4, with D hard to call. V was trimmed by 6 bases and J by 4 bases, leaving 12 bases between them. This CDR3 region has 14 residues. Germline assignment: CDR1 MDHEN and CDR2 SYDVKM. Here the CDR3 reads CASSSTDRNEKLFF. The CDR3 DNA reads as TGTGCCAGCAGCTCCACGGACCGTAATGAAAAACTGTTTTTT.

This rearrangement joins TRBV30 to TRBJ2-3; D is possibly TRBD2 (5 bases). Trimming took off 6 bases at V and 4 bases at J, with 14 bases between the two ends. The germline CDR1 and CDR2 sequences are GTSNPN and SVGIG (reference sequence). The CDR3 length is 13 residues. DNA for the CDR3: TGTGCCTGCTCCCGGGATTTGGCAGATACGCAGTATTTT. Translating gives CACSRDLADTQYF.

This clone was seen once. The CDR3 region has the DNA TGCGCCAGCAGCCAGGGACAGGGGATATCCTACGAGCAGTACTTC. Amino acid sequence: CASSQGQGISYEQYF. The chain carries TRBV5-1 and TRBJ2-7; the match to TRBD1 covers 10 bases. CDR1 is SGHRS, CDR2 YFSETQ, per germline. This CDR3 has 15 amino acids. J lost 1 base, V lost 4 bases, and 5 bases had no gene match. The complete variable domain, with remaining parts taken from reference TRBV5-1 and TRBJ2-7, reads KAGVTQTPRYLIKTRGQQVTLSCSPISGHRSVSWYQQTPGQGLQFLFEYFSETQRNKGNFPGRFSGRQFSNSRSEMNVSTLELGDSALYLCASSQGQGISYEQYFGPGTRLTVT.

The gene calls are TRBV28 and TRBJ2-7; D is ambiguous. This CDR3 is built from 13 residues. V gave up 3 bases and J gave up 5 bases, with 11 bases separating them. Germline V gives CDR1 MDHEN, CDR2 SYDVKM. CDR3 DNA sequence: TGTGCCAGCAGTTTTCCGGCCGCGGACGAGCAGTACTTC. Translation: CASSFPAADEQYF.

CDR3 DNA: TGTGCCAGCAACGGGACTAGGTACTCCTACGAGCAGTACTTC. Its protein product is CASNGTRYSYEQYF. The V call is TRBV9, the J call TRBJ2-5; 8 nucleotides agree with TRBD2. The J call may be incorrect, as the DNA end agrees better with TRBJ2-7. This CDR3 spans 14 amino acids. Germline lookup yields CDR1 SGDLS and CDR2 YYNGEE.